Listed here are 26 T cell receptor beta chains from one sample, sequenced in a study of blood T cell repertoires in COVID-19. TCRdb's table, derived via immunoSEQ multiplex PCR, lists solely in-frame clones and lacks some. The profile covers about 75,000 clones, with roughly 90% appearing a single time and less than 7% taken by the ten largest. Source material: peripheral blood. These receptors all come from a woman in her forties or fifties with acute or convalescent COVID-19.

The chain has TRBV3-1 (or the pseudogene TRBV3-2) and TRBJ2-5; TRBD2 matches 7 bases. The germline V gene has CDR1 LGHDT and CDR2 YNNKEL (reference sequence). This CDR3 has 15 amino acids. V gave up 1 base and J gave up 6 bases; unmatched junction bases: 8. In DNA form, the CDR3 reads TGTGCCAGCAGCCAAGCCCCGGGGGGTGAAAAGACCCAGTACTTC. It yields the protein CASSQAPGGEKTQYF.

The chain combines TRBV29-1 with TRBJ2-2; D call uncertain. CDR3 size: 11 residues. Germline lookup yields CDR1 SQVTM and CDR2 ANQGSEA. V lost 4 bases, J lost 5 bases, and 5 bases lay in between. CDR3: CSVGTTGELFF. CDR3 bases: TGCAGCGTTGGAACTACCGGGGAGCTGTTTTTT.

The genes are TRBV18 and TRBJ1-1, with TRBD1 identical over 7 bases. The CDR3 contains 14 residues. V gave up 4 bases and J gave up 8 bases; unmatched junction bases: 10. Per germline, CDR1 KGHSH and CDR2 LQKENI. This CDR3 is CASSQRQGEGEAFF. Written as DNA, the CDR3 is TGTGCCAGCTCACAGAGACAGGGAGAGGGCGAAGCTTTCTTT.

The genes are TRBV19 and TRBJ1-2; D may be TRBD1 (6 bases). From germline, CDR1 is LNHDA and CDR2 SQIVND (reference sequence). This CDR3 spans 15 amino acids. V was clipped by 6 bases and J by 1 base, with 15 bases between them. CDR3 bases: TGTGCCAGTAGAAAAACCCACAGGGATAACTATGGCTACACCTTC. Amino acid sequence: CASRKTHRDNYGYTF.

V is TRBV10-3 and J is TRBJ2-7; TRBD1 agrees at 7 bases. CDR3 length equals 14 residues. The germline V gene encodes CDR1 ENHRY and CDR2 SYGVKD. The ends lost 10 bases at V and 0 bases at J; junction bases unmatched: 9. The CDR3 spells CATSQGDTSYEQYF. The CDR3 DNA sequence: TGTGCCACTTCGCAGGGGGACACCTCCTACGAGCAGTACTTC.

The chain has TRBV5-5 and TRBJ2-1, with 11 bases that match TRBD2. In germline, CDR1 is SGHKS, CDR2 YYEKEE (reference sequence). This CDR3 contains 15 residues. V shed 5 bases and J 7 bases; nucleotides not matched to a gene: 8. CDR3 sequence (DNA): TGTGCCAGCAGGGAGGGACTAGCGGTACTTAATGAGCAGTTCTTC. It codes for CASREGLAVLNEQFF.

The V call is TRBV29-1, the J call TRBJ1-1; TRBD1 is a possible D gene (5 bases). CDR1 SQVTM and CDR2 ANQGSEA come from the germline V gene. The CDR3 extends over 14 amino acids. Deletions cut 2 bases from V and 7 bases from J, with 17 bases between. The CDR3 sequence is CSVESGRAQFEAFF. CDR3 coding DNA: TGCAGCGTTGAATCGGGCAGGGCACAGTTTGAAGCTTTCTTT.

The chain has TRBV27 and TRBJ1-1; D gene unclear. The germline V and J ends were trimmed by 3 bases and 3 bases, with 5 bases remaining between them. The CDR3 is made up of 12 amino acids. Germline V gives CDR1 MNHEY, CDR2 SMNVEV (reference sequence). The CDR3 is CASSFTDTEAFF. For the CDR3, the DNA is TGTGCCAGCAGTTTTACGGACACTGAAGCTTTCTTT.

This chain connects TRBV28 to TRBJ2-7; weak D call: TRBD2 (6 bases). V dropped 2 bases and J dropped 6 bases, with 14 bases sitting between them. Germline assignment: CDR1 MDHEN and CDR2 SYDVKM. This CDR3 has 14 amino acids. DNA for the CDR3: TGTGCCAGCAGTTTAGACGGGAGCGGTCGCGAGCAGTACTTC. It specifies CASSLDGSGREQYF.

The chain links TRBV18 to TRBJ2-1; D may be TRBD1 (5 bases). The CDR3 has 13 residues. Trimming removed 2 bases from V and 8 bases from J, with 10 bases in between. Germline V gene data show CDR1 as KGHSH and CDR2 as LQKENI. The CDR3 DNA is TGTGCCAGCTCACCAGATAGGGGCCATGAGCAGTTCTTC. Residues: CASSPDRGHEQFF.

The chain links TRBV28 to TRBJ2-1; tentatively, D is TRBD2 (6 bases). Trimming cost V 7 bases and J 6 bases, with 19 bases left between them. The germline gives CDR1 MDHEN, CDR2 SYDVKM. This CDR3 is built from 15 residues. The CDR3 loop reads CASIHDLAGINEQFF. CDR3 DNA: TGTGCCAGCATCCACGATTTGGCGGGAATCAATGAGCAGTTCTTC.

CDR3: CSASGQLETQYF. The CDR3 DNA is TGCAGCGCCTCCGGACAGCTAGAGACCCAGTACTTC. The rearrangement uses TRBV29-1 and TRBJ2-5, with D possibly TRBD1 on 6 matching bases. This CDR3 has 12 amino acids. V shed 7 bases and J shed 4 bases, with 13 bases lying between them. Germline V gene lookup returns CDR1 SQVTM and CDR2 ANQGSEA.

The V gene is TRBV27, the J gene TRBJ2-1, with D hard to call. V lost 6 bases, J lost 6 bases, and 12 bases lay in between. The V gene's germline CDR1 is MNHEY and CDR2 SMNVEV (reference sequence). The CDR3 is 13 residues long. The CDR3 coding sequence is TGTGCCAGCAGCCTGACTCGCCTCAATGAGCAGTTCTTC. The encoded protein is CASSLTRLNEQFF.

The chain links TRBV30 to TRBJ1-5; perhaps TRBD1 as D (6 bases). V lost 3 bases, J lost 2 bases, and 14 bases lay in between. The CDR3 has 15 amino acids. The germline V gene encodes CDR1 GTSNPN and CDR2 SVGIG (reference sequence). As DNA, the CDR3 is TGTGCCTGGAGGGACCGGACAGCTGGCAATCAGCCCCAGCATTTT. Protein sequence: CAWRDRTAGNQPQHF.

The V call is TRBV3-1 (or the pseudogene TRBV3-2), the J call TRBJ2-2; 7 bases agree with TRBD1. The CDR3 loop spans 16 amino acids. The germline V gene encodes CDR1 LGHDT and CDR2 YNNKEL (reference sequence). The V segment lost 6 bases and the J segment 2 bases; nucleotides outside the gene matches: 9. In nucleotides, the CDR3 is TGTGCCAGCAGTTCTTCCGGGACAGTAAACACCGGGGAGCTGTTTTTT. This sequence encodes CASSSSGTVNTGELFF.

The rearrangement uses TRBV4-3 and TRBJ1-1; D unclear. The CDR3 is made up of 15 amino acids. CDR1 and CDR2 (germline): LGHNA, YSLEER. The ends were cut back, 0 bases at V and 4 bases at J, with 12 bases in the middle. The CDR3 sequence is CASSQEPGRGTEAFF. Here the CDR3 DNA reads TGCGCCAGCAGCCAAGAACCAGGACGGGGCACTGAAGCTTTCTTT.

V usage is TRBV19 and J usage is TRBJ1-1, with TRBD1 identical over 7 bases. The V gene end was trimmed by 7 bases and the J gene end by 5 bases; junction bases not matched to a gene: 7. This CDR3 has 13 amino acids. Germline V gene sequence: CDR1 LNHDA, CDR2 SQIVND (reference sequence). CDR3 sequence reads: CASNRGDWTEAFF. CDR3 sequence (DNA): TGTGCCAGTAACAGGGGAGATTGGACTGAAGCTTTCTTT.

This chain links TRBV5-1 with TRBJ1-2; TRBD1 is a possible D gene (5 bases). Trimming pared 6 bases from V and 0 bases from J, leaving 18 bases between. The CDR3 has 16 amino acids. CDR1 is SGHRS, CDR2 YFSETQ, per germline. CDR3 DNA: TGCGCCAGCACCCCGGGGAGGGGCCGAGCTAACTATGGCTACACCTTC. Amino acid sequence: CASTPGRGRANYGYTF.

The chain links TRBV7-8 to TRBJ1-1; the match to TRBD1 covers 10 bases. With V trimmed by 4 bases and J by 0 bases, 5 bases remained unmatched. The length of the CDR3 is 16 residues. Germline lookup yields CDR1 SGHVS and CDR2 FQNEAQ. The CDR3 region has the DNA TGTGCCAGCAGCTATTCGGACAGGGGGTTGAACACTGAAGCTTTCTTT. Encoded protein: CASSYSDRGLNTEAFF.

This sequence joins TRBV5-5 and TRBJ2-2; TRBD2 matches at 7 bases. Germline values: CDR1 SGHKS, CDR2 YYEKEE (reference sequence). The CDR3 is 16 amino acids. Unmatched junction bases numbered 7, after V lost 0 bases and J lost 5 bases. The CDR3 DNA is TGTGCCAGCAGCTTGGCCAGTGACGGGAGGACCGGGGAGCTGTTTTTT. This encodes CASSLASDGRTGELFF.

J is TRBJ1-5 and V is TRBV2; perhaps TRBD1 as D (5 bases). Trimming took off 4 bases at V and 0 bases at J, with 13 bases between the two ends. The CDR3 length is 16 residues. Germline V gene sequence: CDR1 SNHLY, CDR2 FYNNEI. DNA for the CDR3: TGTGCCAGCAGTGGAACAGGAGAAAATAGCAATCAGCCCCAGCATTTT. Protein product: CASSGTGENSNQPQHF.

The CDR3: CASRVREVEAFF. The CDR3 DNA sequence: TGTGCCAGCCGCGTCAGGGAAGTTGAAGCTTTCTTT. The chain recombines TRBV28 with TRBJ1-1; a weak D match, TRBD1 (5 bases). Germline V gives CDR1 MDHEN, CDR2 SYDVKM. With 8 bases removed from V and 7 bases from J, the gap between germline ends came to 14 bases. CDR3 length: 12 amino acids.

The J gene is TRBJ2-1, the V gene TRBV3-1 (or the pseudogene TRBV3-2), with TRBD1 matching 9 bases. This CDR3 contains 15 residues. J gave up 8 bases and V 4 bases, and 9 bases lay outside the gene matches. The germline CDR1 and CDR2 sequences are LGHDT and YNNKEL (reference sequence). The CDR3 protein is CASSPAGTGNYEQFF. CDR3 DNA: TGTGCCAGCAGCCCCGCCGGGACAGGGAACTATGAGCAGTTCTTC.

The J gene is TRBJ1-1, the V gene TRBV6-1; D is unclear. The CDR3 has 14 amino acids. With 3 bases removed from V and 3 bases from J, the gap between germline ends came to 11 bases. CDR1 is MNHNS, CDR2 SASEGT, per germline. In DNA, the CDR3 is TGTGCCAGCAGTGACGAGGGAACCCACACTGAAGCTTTCTTT. Encoded protein: CASSDEGTHTEAFF.

This clone was observed once. V and J are TRBV4-1 and TRBJ1-2; D unresolved. Trimming pared 4 bases from V and 4 bases from J, leaving 10 bases between. CDR3 size: 13 residues. Germline values: CDR1 MGHRA, CDR2 YSYEKL. As DNA, the CDR3 is TGCGCCAGCAGCCTAGACACCGGCTATGGCTACACCTTC. This sequence encodes CASSLDTGYGYTF.

The genes are TRBV29-1 and TRBJ1-5, with D unclear. Trimming pared 8 bases from V and 0 bases from J, leaving 11 bases between. The CDR3 consists of 13 residues. The germline gives CDR1 SQVTM, CDR2 ANQGSEA. In nucleotides, the CDR3 is TGCAGCCCTTATCAGGTTAGCAATCAGCCCCAGCATTTT. Amino acid sequence: CSPYQVSNQPQHF.